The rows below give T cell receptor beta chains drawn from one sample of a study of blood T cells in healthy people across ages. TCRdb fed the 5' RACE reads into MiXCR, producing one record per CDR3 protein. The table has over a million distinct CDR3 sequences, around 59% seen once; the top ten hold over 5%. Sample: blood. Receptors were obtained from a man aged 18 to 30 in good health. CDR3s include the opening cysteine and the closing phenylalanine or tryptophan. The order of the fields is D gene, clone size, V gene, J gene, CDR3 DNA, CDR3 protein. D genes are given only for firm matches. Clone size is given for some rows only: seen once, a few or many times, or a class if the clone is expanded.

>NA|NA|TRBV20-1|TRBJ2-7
TGCAGTGCTAGAGGGCGGGGTCTTTCCTACGAGCAGTACTTC
CSARGRGLSYEQYF
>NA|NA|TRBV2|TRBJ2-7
TGTGCCAGCAGTCCTGCGTGGGGGTCCGATTACGAGCAGTACTTC
CASSPAWGSDYEQYF
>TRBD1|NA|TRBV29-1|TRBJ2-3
TGCAGCGTTGACTGGGACAGGGGCACAGATACGCAGTATTTT
CSVDWDRGTDTQYF
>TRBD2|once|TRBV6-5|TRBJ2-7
TGTGCCAGCCGCCCGGGACTAGCGGTCTCCTACGAGCAGTACTTC
CASRPGLAVSYEQYF
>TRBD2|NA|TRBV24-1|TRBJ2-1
TGTGCCACCAGTGATCCCGGACTAGCGGGGGGCTCCACCTCCTACAATGAGCAGTTCTTC
CATSDPGLAGGSTSYNEQFF
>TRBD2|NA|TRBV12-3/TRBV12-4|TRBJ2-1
TGTGCCAGCACTGGGACTAGCGGGGGTAATGAGCAGTTCTTC
CASTGTSGGNEQFF
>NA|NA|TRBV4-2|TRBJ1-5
TGTGCCAGCAGCCGGGAGGGTAGAAATCAGCCCCAGCATTTT
CASSREGRNQPQHF
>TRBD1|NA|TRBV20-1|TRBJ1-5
TGCAGTGCTTCAAGCAGGGGGAAGGGGACAAATAGCAATCAGCCCCAGCATTTT
CSASSRGKGTNSNQPQHF
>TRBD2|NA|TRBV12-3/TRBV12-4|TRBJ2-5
TGTGCCAGCAGTCCCGGGGAGGGAAAAGGAGAGACCCAGTACTTC
CASSPGEGKGETQYF
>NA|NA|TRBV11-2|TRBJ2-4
TGTGCCAGCAGCTTAGGGTCCAAAAACATTCAGTACTTC
CASSLGSKNIQYF
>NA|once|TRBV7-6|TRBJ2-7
TGTGCCAGCAGCTTAGGAGATTTGACCCCCGGGGCCTACGAGCAGTACTTC
CASSLGDLTPGAYEQYF
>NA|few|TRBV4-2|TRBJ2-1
TGTGCCAGCAGCCAAGATTGGACTACAATCTACAATGAGCAGTTCTTC
CASSQDWTTIYNEQFF
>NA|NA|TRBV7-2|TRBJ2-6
TGTGCCAGCAGCTTAGTAGGGGCTAGGGTATCTGGGGCCAACGTCCTGACTTTC
CASSLVGARVSGANVLTF
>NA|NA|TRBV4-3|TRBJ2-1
TGCGCCAGCAGCCAAGCCGGGGCGGGGTCTGAGCAGTTCTTC
CASSQAGAGSEQFF
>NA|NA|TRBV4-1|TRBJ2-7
TGCGCCAGCAGCCAGGCCCCGATGGGCCCCTACGAGCAGTACTTC
CASSQAPMGPYEQYF
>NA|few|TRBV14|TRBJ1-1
TGTGCCAGCAGTCAAGGTTGGAGTCAGAGGAACACTGAAGCTTTCTTT
CASSQGWSQRNTEAFF
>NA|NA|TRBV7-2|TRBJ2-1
TGTACCAGCAGAACGGCCTCGGCCCACAATGAGCAGTTCTTC
CTSRTASAHNEQFF
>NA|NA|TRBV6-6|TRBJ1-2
TGTGCCAGCAGCTCAAACGCGGGATGGGTTGGCTACACCTTC
CASSSNAGWVGYTF
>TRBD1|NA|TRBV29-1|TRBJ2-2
TGCAGCGCTCTCGCGACAGGGTCACCTACCACCGGGGAGCTGTTTTTT
CSALATGSPTTGELFF
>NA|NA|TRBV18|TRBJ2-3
TGTGCCAGCTCACGCCTAAGTGGAGATACGCAGTATTTT
CASSRLSGDTQYF
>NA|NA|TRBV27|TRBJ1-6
TGTGCCAGCGGGAGGGATAATTCACCCCTCCACTTT
CASGRDNSPLHF
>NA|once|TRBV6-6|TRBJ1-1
TGTGCCAGCAATTCCCTTGGGGTCATGAACACTGAAGCTTTCTTT
CASNSLGVMNTEAFF
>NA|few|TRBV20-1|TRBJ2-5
TGCAGTGCTAGTCTGGCAGGGGCCTCCCAAGAGACCCAGTACTTC
CSASLAGASQETQYF
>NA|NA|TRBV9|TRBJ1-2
TGTGCCAGCATTAGTGGGCGATATGGCTACACCTTC
CASISGRYGYTF
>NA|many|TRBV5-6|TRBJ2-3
TGTGCCAGCAGCTTAGCAGATACGCAGTATTTT
CASSLADTQYF
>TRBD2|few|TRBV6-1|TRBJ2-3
TGTGCCAGCGATCTAGCGGGAGGATTCAATACGCAGTATTTT
CASDLAGGFNTQYF
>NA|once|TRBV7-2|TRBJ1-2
TGTGCCAGCAGCTTAGCAATAGGGGCAGGGTATGATGGCTACACCTTC
CASSLAIGAGYDGYTF
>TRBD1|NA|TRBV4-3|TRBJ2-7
TGCGTCAGCAGCCAAGGGGACAGGGACGGCTCCTACGAGCAGTACTTC
CVSSQGDRDGSYEQYF
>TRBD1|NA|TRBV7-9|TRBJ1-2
TGTGCCAGCAGTTTAGAGTCCTACAGGGGGCAACACTATGGCTACACCTTC
CASSLESYRGQHYGYTF
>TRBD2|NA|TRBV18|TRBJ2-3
TGTGCCAGCTCCCTCCCAGCGGGAGGAGATACGCAGTATTTT
CASSLPAGGDTQYF
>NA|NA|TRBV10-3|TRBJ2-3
TGTGCCATCAGTGAGTCGAGGAGGGGCACAGATACGCAGTATTTT
CAISESRRGTDTQYF
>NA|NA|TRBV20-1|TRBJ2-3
TGCAGTGCTAGAAGAATTAATCCATACACAGATACGCAGTATTTT
CSARRINPYTDTQYF
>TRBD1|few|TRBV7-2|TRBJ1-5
TGTGCCAGCAGAACCGGGACAGGGGACAATCAGCCCCAGCATTTT
CASRTGTGDNQPQHF
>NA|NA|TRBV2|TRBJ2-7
TGTGCCAGCAGTGACGATAACTACGAGCAGTACTTC
CASSDDNYEQYF
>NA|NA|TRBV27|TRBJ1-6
TGTGCCAGCAGTTTTACAGGAGCTTTCACCCTCCACTTT
CASSFTGAFTLHF
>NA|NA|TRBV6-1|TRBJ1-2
TGTGCCAGCATACAACAGGGACCCAGTGGCTACACCTTC
CASIQQGPSGYTF
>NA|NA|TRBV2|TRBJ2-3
TGTGCCAGCCACCATCCTACCGATACGCAGTATTTT
CASHHPTDTQYF
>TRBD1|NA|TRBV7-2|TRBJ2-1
TGTGCCAGCAGGCCCCCCGGGACAGGGGGCAATGAGCAGTTCTTC
CASRPPGTGGNEQFF
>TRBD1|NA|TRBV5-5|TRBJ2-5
TGTGCCAGCAGCCGACAGGGAAGAGAAGAGACCCAGTACTTC
CASSRQGREETQYF
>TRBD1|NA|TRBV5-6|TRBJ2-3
TGTGCCAGCAGCTCATACGGACAGGGGGCTTCCACAGATACGCAGTATTTT
CASSSYGQGASTDTQYF
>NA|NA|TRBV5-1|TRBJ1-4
TGCGCCAGCAACGAAGGCGCAACTAATGAAAAACTGTTTTTT
CASNEGATNEKLFF
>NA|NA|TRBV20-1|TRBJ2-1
TGCAGTGCTAGACCGAATGATGTCAATGAGCAGTTCTTC
CSARPNDVNEQFF
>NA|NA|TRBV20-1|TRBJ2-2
TGCAGTGCTAGCCCGGGGCTGGACACCGGGGAGCTGTTTTTT
CSASPGLDTGELFF
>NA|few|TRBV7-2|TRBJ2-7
TGTGCCAGCAGCACCTCGACACTTAACTACGAGCAGTACTTC
CASSTSTLNYEQYF
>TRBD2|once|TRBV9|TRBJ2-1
TGTGCCAGCAGCGCAGTGATAGCGGGAGTTGCCTACAATGAGCAGTTCTTC
CASSAVIAGVAYNEQFF
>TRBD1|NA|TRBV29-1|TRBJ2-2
TGCAGCGCCGCGGGACAGGGAGGAACTACCGGGGAGCTGTTTTTT
CSAAGQGGTTGELFF
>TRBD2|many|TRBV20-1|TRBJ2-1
TGCAGTGCTAGTGCGGGACTAATCGCCGGTGAGCAGTTCTTC
CSASAGLIAGEQFF
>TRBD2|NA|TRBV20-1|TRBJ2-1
TGCAGTGCTAGCGGGACTAGCGGGATCTGGGATGAGCAGTTCTTC
CSASGTSGIWDEQFF
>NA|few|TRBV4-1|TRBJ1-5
TGCGCCAGCAGCCAGTCAGTTAATAGGCCAGATCAGCCCCAGCATTTT
CASSQSVNRPDQPQHF